This entry features one TCR beta chain sequence. The data derive from a study of blood T cell repertoires in COVID-19. Study at large: T cells, B-cell-depleted T cells, or PBMCs provided the cDNA or gDNA that served as material.

The CDR3 has 15 amino acids. V was clipped by 2 bases and J by 0 bases, with 8 bases between them. Germline lookup yields CDR1 MNHEY and CDR2 SVGEGT. Per the study methods: Amplification with reference gene primers provided the estimates of nucleated cell counts. Sequencing was performed with immunoSEQ multiplex PCR; in TCRdb, only in-frame clones are kept and a portion is missing. D and trimming were read from the DNA, whereas the V and J calls and clone size are those reported in that table. In the table there are 150,000 to 200,000 clones, about 82% of which are singletons. This chain uses TRBV6-2 or TRBV6-3 with TRBJ1-3, with unresolved D. The source of this sequence is a woman in her 30s with acute or convalescent COVID-19. Input material: peripheral blood. Here the CDR3 DNA reads TGTGCCAGCAGTTACGATCGGTTCTCTGGAAACACCATATATTTT. Its protein product is CASSYDRFSGNTIYF.